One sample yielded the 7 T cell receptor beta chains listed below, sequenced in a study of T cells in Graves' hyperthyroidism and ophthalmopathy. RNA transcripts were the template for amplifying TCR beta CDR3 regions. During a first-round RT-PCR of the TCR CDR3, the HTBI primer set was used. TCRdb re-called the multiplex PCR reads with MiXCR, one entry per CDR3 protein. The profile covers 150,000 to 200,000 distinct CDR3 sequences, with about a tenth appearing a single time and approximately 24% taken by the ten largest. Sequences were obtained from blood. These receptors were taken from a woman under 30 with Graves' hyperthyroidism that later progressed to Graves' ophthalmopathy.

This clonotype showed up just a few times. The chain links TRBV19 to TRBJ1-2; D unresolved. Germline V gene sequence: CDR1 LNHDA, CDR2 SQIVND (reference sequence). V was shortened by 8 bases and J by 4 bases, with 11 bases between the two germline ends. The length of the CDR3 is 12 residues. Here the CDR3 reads CASLLFAYGYTF. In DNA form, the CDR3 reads TGTGCCAGTTTACTTTTTGCCTATGGCTACACCTTC.

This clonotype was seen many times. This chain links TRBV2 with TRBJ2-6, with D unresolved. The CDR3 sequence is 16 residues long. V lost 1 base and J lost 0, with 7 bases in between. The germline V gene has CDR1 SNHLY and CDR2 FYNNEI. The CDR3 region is CASSEGLSSGANVLTF. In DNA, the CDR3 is TGTGCCAGCAGTGAAGGGCTAAGCTCTGGGGCCAACGTCCTGACTTTC.

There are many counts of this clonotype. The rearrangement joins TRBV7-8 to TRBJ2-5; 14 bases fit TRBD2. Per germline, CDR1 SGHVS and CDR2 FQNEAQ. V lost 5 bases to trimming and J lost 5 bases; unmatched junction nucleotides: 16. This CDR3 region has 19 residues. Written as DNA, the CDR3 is TGTGCCAGCAGCAATTGGGAAGAACGACTAGCGGGAGGGTTGGAGACCCAGTACTTC. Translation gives CASSNWEERLAGGLETQYF.

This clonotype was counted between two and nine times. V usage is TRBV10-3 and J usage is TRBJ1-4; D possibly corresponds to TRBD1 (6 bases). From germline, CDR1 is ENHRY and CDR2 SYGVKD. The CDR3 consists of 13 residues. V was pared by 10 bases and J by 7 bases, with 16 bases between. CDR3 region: CATHEGGGEKLFF. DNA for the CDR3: TGTGCCACTCATGAGGGGGGAGGTGAAAAACTGTTTTTT.

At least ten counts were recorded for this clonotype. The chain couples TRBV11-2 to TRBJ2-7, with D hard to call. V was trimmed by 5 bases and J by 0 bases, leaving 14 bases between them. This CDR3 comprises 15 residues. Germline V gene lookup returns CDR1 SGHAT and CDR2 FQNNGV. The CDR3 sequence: CASSPLGLSSYEQYF. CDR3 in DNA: TGTGCCAGCAGCCCGTTGGGGTTGAGCTCCTACGAGCAGTACTTC.

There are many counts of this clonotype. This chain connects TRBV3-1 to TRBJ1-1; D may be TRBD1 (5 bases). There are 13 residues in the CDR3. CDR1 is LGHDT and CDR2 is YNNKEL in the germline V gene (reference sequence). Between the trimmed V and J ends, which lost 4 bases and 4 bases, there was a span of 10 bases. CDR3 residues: CASSRGTPTEAFF. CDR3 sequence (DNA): TGTGCCAGCAGCCGGGGGACGCCCACTGAAGCTTTCTTT. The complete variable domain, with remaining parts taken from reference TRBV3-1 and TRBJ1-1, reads DTAVSQTPKYLVTQMGNDKSIKCEQNLGHDTMYWYKQDSKKFLKIMFSYNNKELIINETVPNRFSPKSPDKAHLNLHINSLELGDSAVYFCASSRGTPTEAFFGQGTRLTVV.

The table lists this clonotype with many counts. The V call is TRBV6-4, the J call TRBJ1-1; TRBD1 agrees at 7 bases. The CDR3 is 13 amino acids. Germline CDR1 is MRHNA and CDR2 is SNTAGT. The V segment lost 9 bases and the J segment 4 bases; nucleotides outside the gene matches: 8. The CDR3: CASRDRAGTEAFF. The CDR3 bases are TGTGCCAGTAGAGACAGGGCTGGCACTGAAGCTTTCTTT.